This T cell receptor beta chain was identified in a study of cytomegalovirus exposure and HLA in healthy donors (dated by TCRdb to about 2017). Regarding the research as a whole: An earlier analysis of some 620 of the donors reported under 300 Gb of sequence data and 95 million to 140 million unique TCR beta sequences obtained from some 170 million T cells. Approximately 300 gigabases of sequencing data and approximately 85 million unique TCR sequences were included in an early release covering under 650 HLA-typed donors. Among the roughly 390 genotyped donors, around 81% belonged to the genetic ancestry cluster associated with self-reported Caucasian donors. The aim of the study was to test whether cataloging public T cell receptors could identify signatures of past pathogen exposure. The study profiled the T cell repertoires of about 720 subjects by immunosequencing and related them to cytomegalovirus serostatus. A separate validation cohort of 100 to 150 different subjects was used in addition to the approximately 610-subject first cohort. To predict cytomegalovirus infection status, the study brought together high-throughput TCR immunosequencing, statistical association of individual TCRs with disease status, and machine learning. In a later analysis, previously published TCR beta repertoires from 550 to 750 donors were re-analyzed and high-resolution HLA genotyping was added so that TCR occurrence patterns could be studied. Rather than drawing on any new phenotypic data, the later analysis identified candidate immune exposures from TCR beta sequences and the way those sequences occurred across donors. To decide whether each TCR beta V gene segment behaved as functional or pseudogenic, an earlier analysis of several hundred of the donors relied on high-throughput TCR beta sequencing. Donor age, sex, ethnicity and CMV serostatus were compiled alongside the repertoire data. In a later genetic analysis, genome-wide SNP genotypes for about 55% of the roughly 700 donors were used, and that subset was treated as a discovery cohort. All discovery cohort repertoires had been generated using a single sequencing platform. HLA typing covered class I and class II loci at four-digit resolution. Typing coverage differed by locus: A, B, C, DRB1 and DQB1 were typed in roughly 620-640 donors, DQA1 in about 500, DPA1 in approximately 610, and DPB1 in just under 480. Four to six DR-DQ haplotypes were handled as single units for association and clustering, since linkage in the cohort was strong. Among roughly 370 genotyped donors of the cohort, an average of approximately 240,000 unique TCR beta nucleotide sequences were sequenced per donor, roughly 20% of them non-productive. What the authors observed across the whole study: Some IMGT-functional V segments, including TRBV6-2 and TRBV6-3, could not be distinguished by the 87-base-pair reads and were therefore excluded. Three of the identified cytomegalovirus-associated TCR beta chains were confirmed in vitro to be specific for cytomegalovirus antigens. Because some donors lacked HLA typing at each locus, the association tests relied only on the typed subset. Across donors, most TCR sequences were observed very rarely, whereas some public TCRs were present in many individuals. In a later analysis, HLA-associated TCR beta chains showed more clonal expansion and lower generation probabilities than non-associated chains that were equally common. In a later analysis, the rate of TCR association differed among HLA loci, with DRB1 alleles having the most associated TCRs and HLA-C alleles having the fewest. It was suggested by the authors that the approach could potentially be generalized to other disease states and immunological phenotypes. Specific HLA alleles were associated with more than 15,000 TCR beta sequences at a false discovery rate of 0.05 in a later analysis. The presence/absence analyses assumed that sequencing depth was roughly uniform across donors, and that assumption may not be true. When HLA alleles, especially DR and DQ, strongly co-occurred, attributing TCR associations to individual alleles was difficult. For the cohort, immune exposure information was limited to CMV serostatus. This cohort had only TCR beta chains sequenced, and the lack of alpha or paired-chain data limited which features could be detected. According to a later genetic analysis, donors in an Asian-associated ancestry cluster had fewer N-insertions in productive TCRs than the roughly 700-donor mean. Several of the top co-occurrence clusters appeared to be linked to parvovirus B19, influenza, CMV and Epstein-Barr virus, according to a later analysis. Most CMV-associated TCR beta chains appeared to be HLA-restricted in a later analysis, and the HLA associations seemed to be driven largely by CMV exposure. The sequencing pipeline was judged likely to have produced a cluster of highly shared sequence variants as a technical artifact. An earlier analysis of approximately 590 of the donors showed that most TCR beta V segments appeared in productive rearrangements either about 87% or about 30% of the time, which broadly matched IMGT annotations. In both the original and validation cohorts, the classifier was reported to diagnose cytomegalovirus status with high specificity and sensitivity. V-gene and J-gene trimming of TCR beta chains was associated with a missense DCLRE1C variant in a later genetic analysis, and the association was replicated in an independent cohort. Because counts were too low, approximately 15 rarely observed V segments, including chromosome 9 orphons, were excluded from the earlier analysis of 587 of the donors. A further reported finding was that TCR beta sequences accurately predicted the HLA-A and HLA-B alleles for most subjects in the first cohort. The study listed over 150 TCR beta chains as associated with cytomegalovirus. Correlated functional status among segregating V segments might be attributable to linkage disequilibrium, but an unknown experimental factor could not be ruled out.

The cohort was made up of approximately 670 healthy bone marrow donors. All cohort members were sampled while nominally healthy, although unrecorded immune exposures were likely present. The donor was CMV seropositive and belonged to the group of 250 to 350 seropositive cohort members. Every donor gave a peripheral blood sample, and the peripheral blood mononuclear cells from that sample were used for TCR beta sequencing. Genomic DNA extraction from the blood cell samples was performed with the Qiagen DNeasy Blood Extraction Kit. Libraries were built with the immunoSEQ multiplex PCR assay. A mixture of 60 forward primers for TCR Vbeta segments and 13 reverse primers for TCR Jbeta segments was used in the multiplex PCR. A multiplex PCR assay on genomic DNA amplified the CDR3 region of rearranged TCR beta genes. The amplified TCR beta libraries were sequenced on the Illumina HiSeq System as 87-base-pair reads. The paper's data handling went like this. Across the 670 or so repertoires, a later analysis counted tens of millions of unique TCR beta chains, 9 million to 14 million of which were shared by at least two donors. Raw reads were error-corrected and collapsed into unique sequences by a nearest-neighbor algorithm in which closely related sequences were merged to remove PCR and sequencing errors. Alignment of CDR3 sequences to IMGT reference sequences was used to assign V, D and J gene segments. For a sequence to be retained, at least a six-nucleotide match to both a V gene segment and a J gene segment was required. Rearrangements were called productive when the CDR3 lacked stop codons and stayed in frame with V and J; all others were non-productive. CDR3 was defined according to IMGT convention as the region running from the second conserved V-encoded cysteine to the conserved J-encoded phenylalanine. The earlier analysis of fewer than 700 of the donors excluded sequences that lacked an unambiguous match to a single V gene segment. An earlier analysis of several hundred of the donors called V segments functional above 56.7% productive rearrangements and segregating when the between-donor standard deviation exceeded 5%. A statistical classification framework was built for diagnosing cytomegalovirus status from the catalog of TCR beta chain sequences. In a later analysis, V and J genes were assigned by comparing TCR nucleotide sequences against IMGT/GENE-DB human TR gene sequences. In a later analysis, CDR3 sequences and most-parsimonious VDJ recombination scenarios were assigned using the TCRdist pipeline. In a later analysis, every TCR beta chain was defined by the combination of its CDR3 amino acid sequence and its V-gene family, and reads without a unique V-gene family were dropped. To address suspected cross-contamination and a sequencing artifact, a later analysis removed over 500 highly shared, low-generation-probability nucleotide sequences. In a later analysis, a clonal expansion index was calculated for each public chain from normalized within-repertoire ranks of inferred template counts. Generation probabilities in a later analysis came from a VDJ recombination model fitted to out-of-frame rearrangements, and those results were checked against IGoR. A later analysis scored TCR-TCR, TCR-HLA and TCR-CMV co-occurrence with hypergeometric tests, applying a repertoire-size bias correction to TCR pairs. False discovery rates were estimated in a later analysis by permuting HLA or CMV assignments 20 times. A later analysis grouped co-occurring TCRs with DBSCAN, adding TCRdist sequence similarity when clustering within HLA-allele-positive subsets. Repertoires with fewer than 30,000 or more than 120,000 public chains were left out of co-occurrence clustering, as were five repertoires with anomalous nucleotide sharing. The table comes from immuneACCESS by way of TCRdb, which keeps in-frame sequences with V and J called. Part of the clones is missing from these tables; in studies checked, under half for an unresolved V gene and the rest for unknown reasons. The D gene and trimming were derived from the DNA, and the V and J assignments and clone size from that table. The table for this sample lists under 130,000 clones; approximately 11% of them were counted only once. The biggest ten clones account for 16% of the sample.

From the cysteine up to the phenylalanine, the CDR3 has a length of 16 residues. Only CDR3 DNA remains: 48 bases, in frame from the first base. CDR1 SGHVS and CDR2 FNYEAQ are derived from the germline V gene. In the case of this clone: No cognate antigen has been identified for it. A junction boundary mismatches the germline segment, possibly from a read error.

The clonotype originates from a man aged 40-49 years in good health and CMV-seropositive. The rearranged chain carries TRBV7-6 and TRBJ1-5; perhaps TRBD1 is the D gene, with 5 bases matching. Sequencing used PBMCs. At the DNA level, the sequence is TGTGCCAGCAGCTTAGGAGGCAGGGCAGGCAATCAGCCCCAGAATTTT. This gives the protein CASSLGGRAGNQPQNF.